This passage covers 32 T cell receptor beta chains from one sample sequenced in a study of T cells in Graves' hyperthyroidism and ophthalmopathy. What was amplified from RNA transcripts were TCR beta CDR3 regions. The HTBI primer set drove a first-round RT-PCR of the TCR CDR3. TCRdb re-derived calls from the multiplex PCR reads in MiXCR, one entry per CDR3 protein. Of some 350,000 distinct CDR3 sequences listed, 15% to 20% are singletons. The sample was blood. These receptors were obtained from a woman in her late teens or twenties with Graves' hyperthyroidism.

This clonotype has ten or more counts. J is TRBJ1-5 and V is TRBV24-1; TRBD1 matches at 7 bases. CDR3 length: 15 residues. Unmatched junction bases numbered 5, after V lost 4 bases and J lost 3 bases. Germline assignment: CDR1 KGHDR and CDR2 SFDVKD. CDR3 region: CATSESTGLNQPQHF. The CDR3 region has the DNA TGTGCCACCAGTGAGTCGACAGGGCTCAATCAGCCCCAGCATTTT.

The gene calls are TRBV5-8 and TRBJ2-7; unclear D gene. This CDR3 has 15 amino acids. Germline V lookup: CDR1 SGHTS, CDR2 YDEGEE. V gave up 6 bases and J gave up 7 bases, with 23 bases separating them. CDR3 residues: CASNPDGGSGGEQYF. CDR3 in DNA: TGTGCCAGCAACCCAGATGGTGGATCAGGTGGGGAGCAGTACTTC. The complete variable domain, with remaining parts taken from reference TRBV5-8 and TRBJ2-7, reads EAGVTQSPTHLIKTRGQQATLRCSPISGHTSVYWYQQALGLGLQFLLWYDEGEERNRGNFPPRFSGRQFPNYSSELNVNALELEDSALYLCASNPDGGSGGEQYFGPGTRLTVT.

This clonotype was detected ten times or more. The rearrangement uses TRBV6-1 and TRBJ1-5; D unresolved. Deletions cut 2 bases from V and 9 bases from J, with 5 bases between. Germline V CDR1 and CDR2: MNHNS, SASEGT. The CDR3 runs to 11 residues. In nucleotides, the CDR3 is TGTGCCAGCAGTGAACGGTTGCCCCAGCATTTT. It is translated as CASSERLPQHF.

This clonotype was seen more than once but under ten times. J is TRBJ1-2 and V is TRBV11-2; no clear D gene. Germline V gene data show CDR1 as SGHAT and CDR2 as FQNNGV. Trimming shortened V by 0 bases and J by 4 bases, and 15 bases separated the two germline ends. The CDR3 length is 16 residues. In DNA, the CDR3 is TGTGCCAGCAGCTTAGATTTGCAGGCTCCCGCCTATGGCTACACCTTC. This sequence encodes CASSLDLQAPAYGYTF.

This clonotype was observed many times. The chain combines TRBV24-1 with TRBJ1-5; D uncertain. Trimming stripped 5 bases from V and 0 bases from J, with 7 bases between. Germline-derived CDR1 and CDR2 are KGHDR and SFDVKD. This CDR3 comprises 14 residues. The CDR3 protein is CATSATDSNQPQHF. CDR3 coding DNA: TGTGCCACCAGTGCAACAGATAGCAATCAGCCCCAGCATTTT.

V and J are TRBV19 and TRBJ2-7, with D tentatively TRBD2 (6 bases). The CDR3 runs 14 residues. CDR1 is LNHDA, CDR2 SQIVND, per germline (reference sequence). Between the trimmed V and J ends, which lost 5 bases and 3 bases, there was a span of 14 bases. CDR3 DNA: TGTGCCAGTAGTTGGACGGGAGAAAACTACGAGCAGTACTTC. This gives the protein CASSWTGENYEQYF.

This clonotype came up many times. The rearrangement joins TRBV6-1 to TRBJ1-1, with TRBD1 as a possible D gene (5 bases). Germline values: CDR1 MNHNS, CDR2 SASEGT. This CDR3 spans 14 amino acids. The V and J ends lost 6 bases and 4 bases respectively, with 15 bases between them. The CDR3 loop is CASSPGFASTEAFF. The CDR3 DNA follows: TGTGCCAGCAGCCCAGGGTTCGCAAGCACTGAAGCTTTCTTT.

This clonotype showed up many times. The V call is TRBV12-3 or TRBV12-4, the J call TRBJ2-5, with 8 bases identical to TRBD2. The V gene end was trimmed by 3 bases and the J gene end by 3 bases; junction bases not matched to a gene: 12. The length of the CDR3 is 17 residues. CDR3 in amino acids: CASSLVGLAEEEETQYF. CDR3 sequence (DNA): TGTGCCAGCAGTTTGGTAGGACTAGCAGAAGAAGAAGAGACCCAGTACTTC.

This clonotype has ten or more counts. This chain joins TRBV20-1 and TRBJ2-5; D ambiguous. CDR1 is DFQATT and CDR2 is SNEGSKA in the germline V gene (reference sequence). Trimming took 6 bases from V and 0 from J, leaving 11 bases between them. The CDR3 spans 13 residues. DNA for the CDR3: TGCAGTGCCCTTCGGACCGACCAAGAGACCCAGTACTTC. It encodes CSALRTDQETQYF.

The chain is built from TRBV6-1 and TRBJ1-3, with a possible D match to TRBD1 (6 bases). Trimming cost V 4 bases and J 2 bases, with 12 bases left between them. The CDR3 runs to 15 residues. CDR1 and CDR2 from the germline V gene are MNHNS and SASEGT. The CDR3, as DNA: TGTGCCAGCAGTGCCGACAGGCTTACTGGAAACACCATATATTTT. Protein: CASSADRLTGNTIYF.

This clonotype has ten or more counts. The chain has TRBV20-1 and TRBJ1-5, with D unclear. The germline CDR1 and CDR2 sequences are DFQATT and SNEGSKA (reference sequence). The CDR3 sequence is 14 residues long. Trimming left V 4 bases short and J 11 bases short, with 21 bases between. This chain's CDR3 is CSATDLDGAGAQHF. CDR3 in DNA: TGCAGTGCTACCGACTTAGACGGAGCCGGGGCCCAGCATTTT.

This clonotype was recorded many times. This chain joins TRBV12-3 or TRBV12-4 and TRBJ1-1; tentatively, D is TRBD1 (6 bases). The ends were cut back, 5 bases at V and 5 bases at J, with 15 bases in the middle. The CDR3 consists of 14 residues. CDR3 region: CASSTQQGGTEAFF. The CDR3 DNA reads as TGTGCCAGCAGTACTCAACAGGGCGGGACTGAAGCTTTCTTT.

The V gene is TRBV2, the J gene TRBJ2-3; TRBD1 agrees at 10 bases. Germline V CDR1 and CDR2: SNHLY, FYNNEI. The CDR3 sequence is 15 residues long. Trimming at V came to 6 bases and at J to 5 bases, leaving 8 bases not matched to a gene. The CDR3 region is CASSQRTGGGDTQYF. CDR3 nucleotide sequence: TGTGCCAGCAGCCAGCGGACAGGGGGTGGAGATACGCAGTATTTT.

This clonotype was observed many times. CDR3 coding DNA: TGTGCCAGCTCACCACAGTTGAACACTGAAGCTTTCTTT. The encoded protein is CASSPQLNTEAFF. V and J are TRBV11-1 and TRBJ1-1; D gene ambiguous. Germline V gene sequence: CDR1 SGHAT, CDR2 FQDESV (reference sequence). The ends were cut back, 8 bases at V and 0 bases at J, with 10 bases in the middle. The CDR3 has 13 residues.

This clonotype has a count of ten or more. The V and J genes are TRBV28 and TRBJ2-5; D is unclear. Germline assignment: CDR1 MDHEN and CDR2 SYDVKM. Trimming took 10 bases from V and 4 from J, leaving 22 bases between them. This CDR3 region has 15 residues. As DNA, the CDR3 is TGTGCCACCACAACCCGGATCGGGTTTAGAGAGACCCAGTACTTC. Protein sequence: CATTTRIGFRETQYF. Together with reference TRBV28 and TRBJ2-5, the CDR3 gives the full variable domain: DVKVTQSSRYLVKRTGEKVFLECVQDMDHENMFWYRQDPGLGLRLIYFSYDVKMKEKGDIPEGYSVSREKKERFSLILESASTNQTSMYLCATTTRIGFRETQYFGPGTRLLVL.

The genes are TRBV6-1 and TRBJ2-7; D perhaps matches TRBD1 (5 bases). V was shortened by 6 bases and J by 1 base, with 19 bases between the two germline ends. Germline V CDR1 and CDR2: MNHNS, SASEGT. The CDR3 has 16 amino acids. The CDR3 protein is CASSSLTGDPSYEQYF. In DNA form, the CDR3 reads TGTGCCAGCAGCTCCCTCACAGGAGACCCATCCTACGAGCAGTACTTC.

The table lists this clonotype with many counts. V gene TRBV24-1 combines with J gene TRBJ1-3; no reliable D call. CDR3 size: 14 residues. With 6 bases removed from V and 0 bases from J, the gap between germline ends came to 8 bases. Germline V gene sequence: CDR1 KGHDR, CDR2 SFDVKD. The CDR3 coding sequence is TGTGCCACCAGTAACACCCGCTCTGGAAACACCATATATTTT. Translated, it gives CATSNTRSGNTIYF.

The genes are TRBV12-3 or TRBV12-4 and TRBJ2-5; D might be TRBD2 (6 bases). This CDR3 has 13 amino acids. The V gene lost 8 bases and the J gene lost 5 bases, with 15 bases spanning the gap. The CDR3 DNA reads TGTGCCAGCCACGGGTGGAGGGGCGAGACCCAGTACTTC. Protein product: CASHGWRGETQYF.

This clonotype was counted only a few times. This sequence joins TRBV19 and TRBJ1-6, with no clear D. The CDR3 consists of 12 residues. The germline gives CDR1 LNHDA, CDR2 SQIVND (reference sequence). V lost 5 bases to trimming and J lost 9 bases, with 8 bases between them. The CDR3 protein is CASSYRASPLHF. The CDR3 DNA reads as TGTGCCAGTAGTTATCGTGCTTCACCCCTCCACTTT.

The DNA of the CDR3 is TGTGCCAGCAGCTCCCCGCCCCTTGGACTAGCGGGAGTACAAGAGACCCAGTACTTC. It encodes CASSSPPLGLAGVQETQYF. V is TRBV11-1 and J is TRBJ2-5; 13 nucleotides line up with TRBD2. Looked up from germline, CDR1 is SGHAT and CDR2 is FQDESV (reference sequence). The CDR3 is made up of 19 amino acids. V shed 4 bases and J 2 bases; nucleotides not matched to a gene: 13.

This clonotype came up many times. This rearrangement joins TRBV6-1 to TRBJ2-2; 7 positions agree with TRBD1. Trimming at V came to 6 bases and at J to 4 bases, leaving 8 bases not matched to a gene. There are 15 residues in the CDR3. The germline gives CDR1 MNHNS, CDR2 SASEGT. The CDR3 nucleotides read TGTGCCAGCAGACACCGGGACAGAGTCACCGGGGAGCTGTTTTTT. The encoded protein is CASRHRDRVTGELFF.

This clonotype was counted at least ten times. The junction departs from germline at one end; a sequencing error may be responsible. The V and J genes are TRBV6-2 or TRBV6-3 and TRBJ1-1; D remains unclear. The CDR3 totals 13 residues. Germline loops: CDR1 MNHEY, CDR2 SVGEGT. The CDR3 protein is CTSSYIRGTEAFF. DNA of the CDR3: TGTACCAGCAGTTATATCCGGGGCACTGAAGCTTTCTTT.

This clonotype has at least ten counts. The gene calls are TRBV20-1 and TRBJ2-7; 9 bases align to TRBD1. V gave up 2 bases and J gave up 5 bases; unmatched junction bases: 7. CDR1 is DFQATT, CDR2 SNEGSKA, per germline (reference sequence). The CDR3 loop spans 14 amino acids. The CDR3 DNA reads as TGCAGTGCTAGACCACAGGGGGCAGTCAACGAGCAGTACTTC. This gives the protein CSARPQGAVNEQYF.

Remarks on this clonotype: This could be a read error, since a much larger clone is one nucleotide away. The rearrangement uses TRBV6-5 and TRBJ1-1; D unresolved. The CDR3 has 13 residues. Germline CDR1 and CDR2: MNHEY and SVGAGI. CDR3 protein: CVSSYKSNTEAFF. The CDR3 bases are TGTGTCAGCAGTTACAAGAGTAACACTGAAGCTTTCTTT.

This clonotype was counted many times. This chain joins TRBV4-2 and TRBJ1-2, with D tentatively TRBD1 (5 bases). This CDR3 is built from 13 residues. In germline, CDR1 is LGHNA, CDR2 YNFKEQ. Trimming removed 5 bases from V and 4 bases from J, with 11 bases in between. CDR3 residues: CASSSGSGYGYTF. CDR3 in DNA: TGTGCCAGCAGCTCAGGGTCCGGCTATGGCTACACCTTC.

This chain links TRBV5-1 with TRBJ2-5, with TRBD1 identical over 8 bases. CDR1 is SGHRS and CDR2 is YFSETQ in the germline V gene. The CDR3 contains 14 residues. The V segment lost 4 bases and the J segment 0 bases; nucleotides outside the gene matches: 2. The CDR3 reads CASSAGGNQETQYF. The CDR3 DNA is TGCGCCAGCAGCGCAGGGGGCAACCAAGAGACCCAGTACTTC.

This clonotype was found many times. The chain recombines TRBV4-1 with TRBJ1-1, with D perhaps TRBD1 (6 bases). Trimming took 1 base from V and 0 from J, leaving 15 bases between them. Germline assignment: CDR1 MGHRA and CDR2 YSYEKL. CDR3 length: 17 amino acids. CDR3 sequence (DNA): TGCGCCAGCAGCCAAGCGGGATTGGGACACATGAACACTGAAGCTTTCTTT. It encodes CASSQAGLGHMNTEAFF.

J is TRBJ2-7 and V is TRBV20-1; TRBD2 matches 9 bases. J gave up 4 bases and V 3 bases, and 7 bases lay outside the gene matches. The CDR3 is 14 amino acids. From germline, CDR1 is DFQATT and CDR2 SNEGSKA (reference sequence). The CDR3 region has the DNA TGCAGTGCTAGGGGACTAGCTGATTTTTACGAGCAGTACTTC. This encodes CSARGLADFYEQYF.

The table lists this clonotype with many counts. V is TRBV5-1 and J is TRBJ1-2; D is possibly TRBD1 (5 bases). Trimming removed 4 bases from V and 14 bases from J, with 24 bases in between. CDR3 size: 14 residues. Looked up from germline, CDR1 is SGHRS and CDR2 is YFSETQ. The CDR3 loop is CASSGARKEAPRTF. The CDR3 nucleotides read TGCGCCAGCAGCGGGGCAAGGAAGGAAGCTCCAAGGACCTTC.

This clonotype appeared many times. The CDR3 DNA reads as TGTGCCAGCAGCTCGGGGCGATGGGAGCAGTACTTC. Amino acids: CASSSGRWEQYF. The chain is built from TRBV11-2 and TRBJ2-7; D is tentatively TRBD1 or TRBD2 (5 bases each). Germline-derived CDR1 and CDR2 are SGHAT and FQNNGV. The germline V and J ends were trimmed by 4 bases and 7 bases, with 11 bases remaining between them. This CDR3 spans 12 amino acids.

J is TRBJ2-7 and V is TRBV5-5; D is ambiguous. This CDR3 is built from 13 residues. Looked up from germline, CDR1 is SGHKS and CDR2 is YYEKEE (reference sequence). V shed 6 bases and J shed 3 bases, with 13 bases lying between them. DNA for the CDR3: TGTGCCAGCATCGCCCCCCTTCACTACGAGCAGTACTTC. Residues: CASIAPLHYEQYF. Using reference TRBV5-5 and TRBJ2-7 for the parts outside the CDR3, the full variable domain is DAGVTQSPTHLIKTRGQQVTLRCSPISGHKSVSWYQQVLGQGPQFIFQYYEKEERGRGNFPDRFSARQFPNYSSELNVNALLLGDSALYLCASIAPLHYEQYFGPGTRLTVT.

This clonotype came up many times. This rearrangement joins TRBV20-1 to TRBJ2-7; 8 bases line up with TRBD2. Germline trimming cut 1 base from V and 3 bases from J; bases unmatched to any gene: 5. This CDR3 has 14 residues. Germline loops: CDR1 DFQATT, CDR2 SNEGSKA (reference sequence). The CDR3: CSARGDSGVYEQYF. The CDR3, as DNA: TGCAGTGCTAGAGGTGATAGCGGGGTCTACGAGCAGTACTTC.